These 12 T cell receptor beta chains share one sample of origin, sequenced in a study of beta chain features in type 1 diabetes. Every isolated RNA sample was fully reverse transcribed, so sequencing captured expressed TCRB transcripts. This table comes from immunoSEQ multiplex PCR, and its TCRdb copy is limited to in-frame clones, with some not included. Counted here are about 470,000 clones, about 29% occurring once; the ten biggest clones make up more than 0.055%. Sequencing input: naive CD4+ T cells from blood. The receptors shown here come from a man between 18 and 35 years old in good health.

The chain has TRBV30 and TRBJ2-2; 10 bases align to TRBD2. Germline V gives CDR1 GTSNPN, CDR2 SVGIG (reference sequence). The J segment lost 2 bases and the V segment lost 0 bases, leaving 3 bases of the junction unmatched. CDR3 size: 16 residues. Written as DNA, the CDR3 is TGTGCCTGGAGTGTAGCGGGAGGGACAAACACCGGGGAGCTGTTTTTT. Protein product: CAWSVAGGTNTGELFF. The full variable domain, rest sourced from reference TRBV30 and TRBJ2-2, is SQTIHQWPATLVQPVGSPLSLECTVEGTSNPNLYWYRQAAGRGLQLLFYSVGIGQISSEVPQNLSASRPQDRQFILSSKKLLLSDSGFYLCAWSVAGGTNTGELFFGEGSRLTVL.

This chain connects TRBV20-1 to TRBJ2-7, with D hard to call. This CDR3 has 10 residues. CDR1 is DFQATT, CDR2 SNEGSKA, per germline (reference sequence). With 7 bases removed from V and 6 bases from J, the gap between germline ends came to 10 bases. The CDR3 sequence is CSVRTAEQYF. The CDR3 DNA sequence: TGCAGTGTTAGGACGGCCGAGCAGTACTTC.

This clone occurred a few times. The gene calls are TRBV30 and TRBJ1-4; tentative D call: TRBD1 (5 bases). The germline V gene encodes CDR1 GTSNPN and CDR2 SVGIG (reference sequence). V lost 3 bases to trimming and J lost 8 bases, with 22 bases between them. The CDR3 sequence is 16 residues long. CDR3 sequence (DNA): TGTGCCTGGAGACCCTACCCGGGGCTAATCGAGGAAAAACTGTTTTTT. As protein: CAWRPYPGLIEEKLFF.

This clone was seen repeatedly, ten times or more. The chain carries TRBV10-3 and TRBJ2-7; tentative D call: TRBD2 (5 bases). Trimming took off 3 bases at V and 0 bases at J, with 9 bases between the two ends. Germline CDR1 reads ENHRY; CDR2 reads SYGVKD. CDR3 size: 14 residues. The DNA for the CDR3 is TGTGCCATCAGTGACCACGGAGGCTCCTACGAGCAGTACTTC. This codes for CAISDHGGSYEQYF.

This clone was picked up a small number of times. The chain links TRBV30 to TRBJ1-1; 9 bases fit TRBD1. This CDR3 region has 13 residues. J lost 11 bases, V lost 5 bases, and 12 bases had no gene match. The germline V gene has CDR1 GTSNPN and CDR2 SVGIG (reference sequence). CDR3 sequence: CAWGDRAPALAFF. For the CDR3, the DNA is TGTGCCTGGGGGGACAGGGCCCCTGCGTTGGCTTTCTTT.

The chain's CDR3 is CASSDGTFYEQYF. CDR3 DNA sequence: TGTGCCAGCAGTGACGGGACTTTCTACGAGCAGTACTTC. The J gene is TRBJ2-7, the V gene TRBV6-1, with D possibly TRBD2 on 6 matching bases. Germline V gives CDR1 MNHNS, CDR2 SASEGT. The length of the CDR3 is 13 residues. V lost 3 bases and J lost 3, with 9 bases in between.

This chain joins TRBV13 and TRBJ1-4; D not resolved. Between the trimmed V and J ends, which lost 5 bases and 4 bases, there was a span of 29 bases. The CDR3 consists of 20 residues. Germline CDR1 is PRHDT and CDR2 is FYEKMQ (reference sequence). The CDR3 nucleotides read TGTGCCAGCAGCCAAAGGAGGGTGCCTGGAGGACGAAATAGTAATGAAAAACTGTTTTTT. Encoded protein: CASSQRRVPGGRNSNEKLFF.

This chain uses TRBV11-2 with TRBJ2-5; no definite D call. Germline V gene sequence: CDR1 SGHAT, CDR2 FQNNGV. This CDR3 is built from 13 residues. V was pared by 6 bases and J by 1 base, with 9 bases between. CDR3 protein: CASSSVRQETQYF. The CDR3 DNA reads as TGTGCCAGCAGTTCCGTCCGCCAAGAGACCCAGTACTTC.

The CDR3 here is CASSLAPTGYTDTQYF. In DNA, the CDR3 is TGTGCCAGCAGCTTAGCTCCGACAGGGTACACAGATACGCAGTATTTT. The chain carries TRBV7-9 and TRBJ2-3, with 7 bases that match TRBD1. Germline V gene data show CDR1 as SEHNR and CDR2 as FQNEAQ (reference sequence). V dropped 0 bases and J dropped 2; count of bases not matched to a gene: 5. This CDR3 spans 16 amino acids.

This clone appeared a few times. V usage is TRBV14 and J usage is TRBJ2-2; no clear D. V gave up 3 bases and J gave up 1 base, with 6 bases separating them. Looked up from germline, CDR1 is SGHDN and CDR2 is FVKESK. The CDR3 loop spans 14 amino acids. In nucleotides, the CDR3 is TGTGCCAGCAGCCAGAAAGTGAACACCGGGGAGCTGTTTTTT. Its protein is CASSQKVNTGELFF.

The J gene is TRBJ1-4, the V gene TRBV11-1, with 7 bases identical to TRBD1. The V segment lost 4 bases and the J segment 5 bases; nucleotides outside the gene matches: 7. The CDR3 extends over 15 amino acids. Germline loops: CDR1 SGHAT, CDR2 FQDESV (reference sequence). CDR3 nucleotide sequence: TGTGCCAGCAGCTCCGCGGGACAGATGAATGAAAAACTGTTTTTT. Translating gives CASSSAGQMNEKLFF. Full variable domain (remainder filled in from reference TRBV11-1 and TRBJ1-4): EAEVAQSPRYKITEKSQAVAFWCDPISGHATLYWYRQILGQGPELLVQFQDESVVDDSQLPKDRFSAERLKGVDSTLKIQPAELGDSAMYLCASSSAGQMNEKLFFGSGTQLSVL.

This clone has more than one count but fewer than ten. This chain joins TRBV10-3 and TRBJ1-1, with TRBD1 matching 10 bases. V lost 6 bases, J lost 5 bases, and 3 bases stayed unmatched. The CDR3 extends over 13 amino acids. The germline V gene has CDR1 ENHRY and CDR2 SYGVKD. CDR3 region: CAISPDRGTEAFF. The CDR3 nucleotides read TGTGCCATCAGCCCGGACAGGGGGACTGAAGCTTTCTTT.